Listed below are T cell receptor beta chains from one sample, sequenced in a study of Graves' ophthalmopathy and Graves' hyperthyroidism. TCRdb itself ran the multiplex PCR reads through MiXCR, one entry per CDR3 protein. The sample records roughly 700,000 distinct CDR3 sequences, 35% to 50% being singletons. The sample was peripheral blood. The receptor source for this set is an adult man with Graves' ophthalmopathy. CDR3s include the opening cysteine and the closing phenylalanine or tryptophan.

j_gene | v_gene | CDR3aa
TRBJ2-7 | TRBV7-9 | CASSQAKTYEQYF
TRBJ2-5 | TRBV7-9 | CASSFVLAGDKAEETQYF
TRBJ1-4 | TRBV7-9 | CASSRRGEKLFF
TRBJ1-1 | TRBV10-3 | CASSQEWSQLNTEAFF
TRBJ2-7 | TRBV19 | CASRRGPSSYEQYF
TRBJ2-5 | TRBV29-1 | CSGTGTGGSFF
TRBJ1-1 | TRBV2 | CASSEKGGGEAFF
TRBJ1-2 | TRBV25-1 | CASSSPPILTYGYTF
TRBJ1-4 | TRBV10-3 | CASNLDRGATNEKLFF
TRBJ2-7 | TRBV6-4 | CASSYLGTVTARVSHEQYF
TRBJ1-5 | TRBV7-9 | CASSSQGMPQHF
TRBJ1-1 | TRBV7-2 | CASSRWTGDTEAFF
TRBJ2-6 | TRBV19 | CASSKRPTGLSGANVLTF
TRBJ2-7 | TRBV11-2 | CASSQVLGPYEQYF
TRBJ2-5 | TRBV29-1 | CSGRQGFTQYF
TRBJ2-2 | TRBV7-9 | CASQTSGTGGTGELFF
TRBJ1-1 | TRBV24-1 | CASRDGKNTEAFF
TRBJ2-7 | TRBV15 | CATSTRTSGNTVQYF
TRBJ2-7 | TRBV7-9 | CASSLNPESYEQYF
TRBJ2-7 | TRBV27 | CATRQRPYEQYF
TRBJ2-6 | TRBV10-3 | CAISDKAGANVLTF
TRBJ1-2 | TRBV12-3/TRBV12-4 | CASSDRGTGRYTF
TRBJ1-6 | TRBV10-3 | CAISETDSSPLHF
TRBJ2-7 | TRBV9 | CASSEAGGAYEQYF
TRBJ2-7 | TRBV20-1 | CSARDGRGLSYEQYF
TRBJ1-5 | TRBV19 | CASSRTDWQPQHF
TRBJ2-5 | TRBV14 | CASSSLGAAEETQYF
TRBJ2-7 | TRBV7-9 | CASSSLSEPDEQYF
TRBJ2-2 | TRBV12-3/TRBV12-4 | CASSSEWGNTGELFF
TRBJ1-5 | TRBV24-1 | CATSDPGTVGFSNQPQHF
TRBJ1-1 | TRBV5-6 | CASSDEDRMNTEAFF
TRBJ2-5 | TRBV15 | CATSSLRDRPKETQYF
TRBJ1-6 | TRBV19 | CALSRQSSSPLHF
TRBJ1-3 | TRBV6-5 | CASSYTLLGSVYGNTIYF
TRBJ2-5 | TRBV5-5 | CASSPLAGVGQTQYF
TRBJ1-2 | TRBV2 | CASSPRVTYGYTF